These T cell receptor beta chains were read from a single sample in a study of CD8 T cells in Susac syndrome. TCRdb itself ran the immunoSEQ multiplex PCR reads through MiXCR, one entry per CDR3 protein. The sample carries around 50,000 distinct CDR3 sequences, almost 95% recorded once. Sequenced: CD8+ T cells from PBMCs. The receptors here all came from a human donor in good health. Both conserved end residues are part of each CDR3. D genes are given only for firm matches. Clone size is stated in some rows and not others, as once, few, many or a class when expanded.

>-|TRBJ2-7|TRBV2|-
CASSRRGVGSYEQYF
TGTGCCAGCAGCCGAAGGGGCGTGGGGTCCTACGAGCAGTACTTC
>-|TRBJ1-2|TRBV7-9|-
CASSQGPLHGYTF
TGTGCCAGCAGCCAGGGGCCCCTCCATGGCTACACCTTC
>-|TRBJ1-1|TRBV29-1|once
CSVGGPEAFF
TGCAGCGTTGGGGGCCCTGAAGCTTTCTTT
>-|TRBJ2-7|TRBV5-6|-
CASSGIRNEQYF
TGTGCCAGCAGCGGAATCCGTAACGAGCAGTACTTC
>-|TRBJ1-1|TRBV30|-
CAWRATESQVAEAFF
TGTGCCTGGAGGGCTACGGAGAGCCAGGTCGCTGAAGCTTTCTTT
>-|TRBJ1-1|TRBV2|-
CASRGLTANTEAFF
TGTGCCAGCAGGGGATTAACAGCGAACACTGAAGCTTTCTTT
>TRBD1|TRBJ2-7|TRBV4-1|few
CASGSPGQGAYEQYF
TGCGCCAGCGGATCTCCGGGACAGGGGGCTTACGAGCAGTACTTC
>TRBD1|TRBJ1-1|TRBV9|-
CASSAPSQGDTEAFF
TGTGCCAGCAGCGCCCCTTCACAGGGGGACACTGAAGCTTTCTTT
>-|TRBJ2-1|TRBV9|few
CASSGGVTYNEQFF
TGTGCCAGCAGCGGGGGCGTCACCTACAATGAGCAGTTCTTC
>TRBD2|TRBJ2-2|TRBV6-5|-
CASSYFMGASGVNTGELFF
TGTGCCAGCAGTTACTTTATGGGGGCTAGCGGGGTCAACACCGGGGAGCTGTTTTTT
>TRBD2|TRBJ2-7|TRBV2|-
CAGTSGSSYEQYF
TGTGCCGGGACTAGCGGGAGCTCCTACGAGCAGTACTTC
>TRBD2|TRBJ2-3|TRBV7-2|once
CASSLMVSASGVPDTQYF
TGTGCCAGCAGCTTAATGGTATCGGCTAGCGGGGTCCCAGATACGCAGTATTTT
>-|TRBJ2-1|TRBV9|-
CASSGTANEQFF
TGTGCCAGCAGCGGGACAGCCAATGAGCAGTTCTTC
>TRBD1|TRBJ2-7|TRBV27|-
CASSFQDRTDEQYF
TGTGCCAGCAGTTTCCAGGACAGGACGGACGAGCAGTACTTC
>TRBD1|TRBJ2-2|TRBV13|-
CASSHLAGTGVYGELFF
TGTGCCAGCAGCCACCTGGCCGGGACAGGAGTTTACGGGGAGCTGTTTTTT
>TRBD1|TRBJ1-2|TRBV7-2|-
CASSLVGQGAYRTYGYTF
TGTGCCAGCAGCTTAGTGGGCCAGGGGGCGTACCGCACCTATGGCTACACCTTC
>TRBD2|TRBJ2-7|TRBV4-1|-
CASSQESATGGSLLYEQYF
TGCGCCAGCAGCCAAGAGAGTGCCACGGGCGGGAGTTTATTGTACGAGCAGTACTTC
>TRBD2|TRBJ2-7|TRBV9|-
CASSFREDVHEQYF
TGTGCCAGCAGCTTCCGGGAGGACGTGCACGAGCAGTACTTC
>-|TRBJ1-1|TRBV20-1|-
CSAIPTGHTEAFF
TGCAGTGCTATACCCACAGGACATACTGAAGCTTTCTTT
>-|TRBJ2-1|TRBV7-2|-
CASSLGIYNEQFF
TGTGCCAGCAGCTTAGGTATCTACAATGAGCAGTTCTTC
>-|TRBJ1-2|TRBV29-1|-
CSVASGQGTPNYGYTF
TGCAGCGTTGCCTCGGGACAAGGAACCCCTAACTATGGCTACACCTTC
>-|TRBJ2-7|TRBV11-2|-
CASSSSNTGYWDYEQYF
TGTGCCAGCAGCTCAAGCAACACAGGGTATTGGGACTACGAGCAGTACTTC
>TRBD1|TRBJ2-1|TRBV15|-
CATSRIEWDRDLGNEQFF
TGTGCCACCAGCAGAATTGAGTGGGACAGGGATTTAGGCAATGAGCAGTTCTTC
>-|TRBJ1-2|TRBV29-1|-
CSVENSLTGTEGYTF
TGCAGCGTTGAAAACTCCTTGACGGGGACGGAAGGCTACACCTTC
>TRBD2|TRBJ2-7|TRBV5-4|-
CASSLGSGGRYEQYF
TGTGCCAGCAGCTTGGGCTCGGGAGGCCGATACGAGCAGTACTTC
>-|TRBJ1-1|TRBV16|few
CASSQSGVAEAFF
TGTGCCAGCAGCCAATCAGGGGTCGCTGAAGCTTTCTTT
>TRBD2|TRBJ2-5|TRBV15|-
CATSPAGAPQETQYF
TGTGCCACCAGCCCAGCGGGAGCACCCCAAGAGACCCAGTACTTC
>-|TRBJ2-1|TRBV7-9|-
CASSQLDSSYNEQFF
TGTGCCAGCAGCCAATTAGATAGCTCCTACAATGAGCAGTTCTTC
>TRBD1|TRBJ2-1|TRBV9|-
CASSVGQGAIEQFF
TGTGCCAGCAGCGTAGGGCAGGGGGCAATTGAGCAGTTCTTC
>TRBD2|TRBJ2-3|TRBV3-1|once
CASSQAYAGGLDTQYF
TGTGCCAGCAGCCAAGCCTACGCGGGAGGTTTGGATACGCAGTATTTT
>-|TRBJ2-7|TRBV18|-
CASSLTGASLTYEQYF
TGTGCCAGCTCACTCACCGGGGCCTCTCTCACCTACGAGCAGTACTTC
>-|TRBJ1-2|TRBV23-1|-
CASSQVKQTGYTF
TGCGCCAGCAGCCAGGTTAAACAGACTGGCTACACCTTC
>-|TRBJ2-7|TRBV4-1|-
CASSQLITHYEQYF
TGCGCCAGCAGCCAACTTATTACCCACTACGAGCAGTACTTC
>-|TRBJ1-4|TRBV6-6|-
CASSYRNGEKLFF
TGTGCCAGCAGTTACAGGAACGGTGAAAAACTGTTTTTT
>-|TRBJ1-2|TRBV6-6|-
CASSYSGTDYGYTF
TGTGCCAGCAGTTACTCGGGGACCGATTATGGCTACACCTTC
>-|TRBJ2-7|TRBV5-1|-
CASSFEGPPYEQYF
TGCGCCAGCAGCTTTGAGGGACCGCCTTACGAGCAGTACTTC
>-|TRBJ2-1|TRBV9|-
CASSGANEQFF
TGTGCCAGCAGCGGAGCTAATGAGCAGTTCTTC
>-|TRBJ1-2|TRBV27|-
CASSFSPGSAYGYTF
TGTGCCAGCAGTTTTTCCCCAGGGAGCGCATATGGCTACACCTTC
>-|TRBJ1-1|TRBV5-6|once
CASSGVVTEAFF
TGTGCCAGCAGCGGAGTTGTCACTGAAGCTTTCTTT
>TRBD1|TRBJ2-2|TRBV12-3/TRBV12-4|-
CASSLAVGQVLGGELFF
TGTGCCAGCAGTTTAGCGGTCGGACAGGTTCTTGGCGGGGAGCTGTTTTTT
>-|TRBJ2-5|TRBV20-1|-
CSARPPKQRRGTQYF
TGCAGTGCTAGACCCCCTAAACAGAGACGGGGGACCCAGTACTTC